The rows below give T cell receptor beta chains drawn from one sample of a study of shared clonotypes between healthy human individuals. Only in-frame clones appear in the TCRdb table, and some are missing; sequencing was by immunoSEQ multiplex PCR. The sample lists about 490,000 clones; over 60% were seen once. The specimen was PBMCs. Source of these receptors: a woman aged 40 to 50 in good health. Some clones in this sample may be carry-over from other donors' samples. Both conserved end residues are part of each CDR3. D genes are given only for firm matches. Clone sizes are given selectively: once, few, many, or a class where the clone is expanded.

>TRBJ1-5|17|TRBV28|-|TRBD1
CASSSPGTGLANQPQHF
TGTGCCAGCAGTAGTCCCGGGACAGGGCTCGCCAATCAGCCCCAGCATTTT
>TRBJ1-4|12|TRBV29-1|-|TRBD1
CSVDRGNEKLFF
TGCAGCGTTGACAGGGGGAATGAAAAACTGTTTTTT
>TRBJ2-2|14|TRBV5-1|many|-
CASTREDYTGELFF
TGCGCCAGCACCCGAGAGGATTACACCGGGGAGCTGTTTTTT
>TRBJ2-7|15|TRBV7-2|-|-
CASSLGVGPTYEQYF
TGTGCCAGCAGCTTAGGGGTGGGACCAACCTACGAGCAGTACTTC
>TRBJ2-5|15|TRBV30|-|-
CAWSEFSGPQETQYF
TGTGCCTGGAGTGAGTTTTCAGGGCCCCAAGAGACCCAGTACTTC
>TRBJ2-7|11|TRBV5-1|-|-
CASSLGYEQYF
TGCGCCAGCAGCTTAGGTTACGAGCAGTACTTC
>TRBJ2-2|15|TRBV7-3|-|TRBD1
CASSTRQGDTGELFF
TGTGCCAGCAGCACGAGACAGGGAGACACCGGGGAGCTGTTTTTT
>TRBJ2-2|16|TRBV6-4|few|TRBD2
CASSPTSGSGTGELFF
TGTGCCAGCAGTCCTACTAGCGGGAGCGGGACCGGGGAGCTGTTTTTT
>TRBJ1-3|16|TRBV9|-|TRBD1
CASSVGGTGTGNTIYF
TGTGCCAGCAGCGTAGGTGGGACAGGGACTGGAAACACCATATATTTT
>TRBJ1-1|16|TRBV19|-|-
CASTHGALGVNTEAFF
TGTGCCAGTACCCACGGTGCCTTAGGGGTGAACACTGAAGCTTTCTTT
>TRBJ2-2|12|TRBV19|-|-
CASSLAAGELFF
TGTGCCAGTAGTCTGGCCGCCGGGGAGCTGTTTTTT
>TRBJ2-1|15|TRBV7-8|-|-
CASSFGRAVYNEQFF
TGTGCCAGCAGCTTTGGGCGAGCGGTCTACAATGAGCAGTTCTTC
>TRBJ2-4|16|TRBV18|few|TRBD2
CASSPPGLAGLNIQYF
TGTGCCAGCTCACCACCGGGTCTAGCGGGATTGAACATTCAGTACTTC
>TRBJ2-3|18|TRBV7-3|-|TRBD2
CASSLVLAGGKSTDTQYF
TGTGCCAGCAGCTTAGTACTAGCGGGAGGGAAAAGCACAGATACGCAGTATTTT
>TRBJ1-5|16|TRBV11-2|-|TRBD1
CASSLGSGQGNQPQHF
TGTGCCAGCAGCTTAGGGTCTGGACAGGGTAATCAGCCCCAGCATTTT
>TRBJ1-1|14|TRBV19|-|-
CASRIGQTNTEAFF
TGTGCCAGTAGAATTGGACAGACGAACACTGAAGCTTTCTTT
>TRBJ2-1|16|TRBV13|-|TRBD2
CASSLGLSGRRGEQFF
TGTGCCAGCAGCTTAGGCCTAAGCGGGAGGAGGGGGGAGCAGTTCTTC
>TRBJ2-1|14|TRBV18|-|-
CASSWAGGPNEQFF
TGTGCCAGCTCGTGGGCCGGGGGACCCAATGAGCAGTTCTTC
>TRBJ2-6|14|TRBV5-1|-|-
CASSLAAGANVLTF
TGCGCCAGCAGCTTGGCAGCTGGGGCCAACGTCCTGACTTTC
>TRBJ2-2|15|TRBV2|-|-
CASSALGPNTGELFF
TGTGCCAGCAGTGCTCTGGGGCCGAACACCGGGGAGCTGTTTTTT
>TRBJ2-6|15|TRBV30|-|TRBD1
CAWVRTGTGANVLTF
TGTGCCTGGGTTAGGACAGGGACCGGGGCCAACGTCCTGACTTTC
>TRBJ2-7|13|TRBV7-7|-|-
CASSSGRDSEQYF
TGTGCCAGCAGCTCAGGCCGGGATAGCGAGCAGTACTTC
>TRBJ2-7|14|TRBV28|-|-
CASSPPGTPYEQYF
TGTGCCAGCAGTCCCCCCGGGACACCCTACGAGCAGTACTTC
>TRBJ2-7|15|TRBV2|many|TRBD2
CASSAALAGSGEQYF
TGTGCCAGCAGTGCCGCGCTAGCGGGATCGGGAGAGCAGTACTTC
>TRBJ2-5|15|TRBV6-5|few|TRBD2
CASSYGGSRGETQYF
TGTGCCAGCAGTTACGGCGGGAGTAGGGGAGAGACCCAGTACTTC
>TRBJ1-4|15|TRBV28|-|-
CASSPPGGANEKLFF
TGTGCCAGCAGTCCCCCCGGGGGGGCTAATGAAAAACTGTTTTTT
>TRBJ2-2|12|TRBV29-1|-|-
CSVLKLSGELFF
TGCAGCGTCCTAAAGCTTTCCGGGGAGCTGTTTTTT
>TRBJ2-5|14|TRBV4-2|-|-
CASSQPGGKETQYF
TGTGCCAGCAGCCAGCCCGGAGGTAAAGAGACCCAGTACTTC
>TRBJ2-5|14|TRBV9|once|-
CASSVVSGGETQYF
TGTGCCAGCAGCGTAGTGTCAGGGGGGGAGACCCAGTACTTC
>TRBJ2-7|12|TRBV5-4|-|-
CASSFFGIEQYF
TGTGCCAGCAGCTTTTTCGGGATCGAGCAGTACTTC
>TRBJ2-7|16|TRBV11-2|once|TRBD2
CASSRGTSGRVDEQYF
TGTGCCAGCAGCCGAGGAACTAGCGGGAGAGTCGACGAGCAGTACTTC